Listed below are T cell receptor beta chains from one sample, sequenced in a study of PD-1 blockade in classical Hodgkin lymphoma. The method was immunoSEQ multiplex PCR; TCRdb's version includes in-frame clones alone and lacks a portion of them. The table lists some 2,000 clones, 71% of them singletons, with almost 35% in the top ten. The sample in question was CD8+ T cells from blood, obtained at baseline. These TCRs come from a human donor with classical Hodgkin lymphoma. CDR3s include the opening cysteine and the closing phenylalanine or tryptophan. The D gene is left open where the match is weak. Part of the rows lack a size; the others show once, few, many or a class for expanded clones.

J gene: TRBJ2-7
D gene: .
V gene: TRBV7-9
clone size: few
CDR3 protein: CASSLLGGATYEQYF
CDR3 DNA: TGTGCCAGCAGCCTACTAGGAGGGGCGACCTACGAGCAGTACTTC

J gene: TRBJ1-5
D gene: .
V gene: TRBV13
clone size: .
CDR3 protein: CASSLQHQPQHF
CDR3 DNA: TGTGCCAGCAGCCTTCAGCATCAGCCCCAGCATTTT

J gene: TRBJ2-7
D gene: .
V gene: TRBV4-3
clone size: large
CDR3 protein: CASSQDVTSPIEQYF
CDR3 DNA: TGCGCCAGCAGCCAAGACGTCACTAGCCCTATCGAGCAGTACTTC

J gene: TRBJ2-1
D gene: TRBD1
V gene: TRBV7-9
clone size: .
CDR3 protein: CASLRTGIYNEQFF
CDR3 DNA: TGTGCCAGCCTTCGGACAGGGATTTACAATGAGCAGTTCTTC

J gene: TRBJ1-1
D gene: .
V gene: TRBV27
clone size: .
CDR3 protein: CASSLTWDRRRTEAFF
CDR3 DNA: TGTGCCAGCAGTTTAACATGGGACCGGCGGCGCACTGAAGCTTTCTTT

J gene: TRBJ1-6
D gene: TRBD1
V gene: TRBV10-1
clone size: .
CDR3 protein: CASSGTGVNSPLHF
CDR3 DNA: TGCGCCAGCAGTGGTACAGGGGTGAATTCACCCCTCCACTTT

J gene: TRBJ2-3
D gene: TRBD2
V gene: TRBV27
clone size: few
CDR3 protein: CASSLKRGRPDTQYF
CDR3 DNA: TGTGCCAGCAGTTTAAAGCGGGGGCGGCCAGATACGCAGTATTTT

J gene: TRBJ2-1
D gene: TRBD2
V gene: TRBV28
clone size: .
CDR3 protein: CASSSPGGLAGGNEQFF
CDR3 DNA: TGTGCCAGCAGTTCTCCGGGCGGACTAGCGGGGGGAAATGAGCAGTTCTTC

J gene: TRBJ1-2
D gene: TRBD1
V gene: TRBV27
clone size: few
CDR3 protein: CASSPSLPTGAYGYTF
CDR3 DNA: TGTGCCAGCAGTCCCTCCCTACCTACAGGGGCCTATGGCTACACCTTC

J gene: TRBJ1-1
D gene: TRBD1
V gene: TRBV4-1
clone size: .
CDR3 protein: CASSQAGQGARNTEAFF
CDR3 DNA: TGCGCCAGCAGCCAAGCGGGACAGGGGGCGAGGAACACTGAAGCTTTCTTT